The T cell receptor beta chain under discussion was sequenced for a study of T cells after yellow fever vaccination. The wider study: Those fractions that held only low numbers of cells were prepared using the SMART-Seq v4 Ultra Low Input RNA kit.

Study findings and constraints: Though it reached lower strength, the secondary response hit its peak faster, day 5 versus 15. Most clones from primary vaccination were detected again post-booster (just under 97% CD4, about 88% CD8).

The germline V and J ends were trimmed by 0 bases and 3 bases, with 6 bases remaining between them. This CDR3 is built from 14 residues. The germline gives CDR1 MNHEY, CDR2 SVGAGI. The 5'RACE template-switching step produced TCR cDNA and added a universal primer site and UMIs. TCRdb re-called the 5' RACE reads through MiXCR, storing one row per CDR3 protein. The profile shows hundreds of thousands of distinct CDR3 sequences, about a fifth of them singletons. Note on this clonotype: Its antigen remains unidentified.

This sequence joins TRBV6-5 and TRBJ1-5; D is unresolved. The sequenced sample was PBMCs, obtained more than 20 days after the first yellow fever vaccination. This receptor was taken from a man in his late teens or twenties who received the YFV17D yellow fever vaccine. CDR3 region: CASSYSTSNQPQHF. CDR3 DNA: TGTGCCAGCAGTTACTCGACGTCCAATCAGCCCCAGCATTTT.